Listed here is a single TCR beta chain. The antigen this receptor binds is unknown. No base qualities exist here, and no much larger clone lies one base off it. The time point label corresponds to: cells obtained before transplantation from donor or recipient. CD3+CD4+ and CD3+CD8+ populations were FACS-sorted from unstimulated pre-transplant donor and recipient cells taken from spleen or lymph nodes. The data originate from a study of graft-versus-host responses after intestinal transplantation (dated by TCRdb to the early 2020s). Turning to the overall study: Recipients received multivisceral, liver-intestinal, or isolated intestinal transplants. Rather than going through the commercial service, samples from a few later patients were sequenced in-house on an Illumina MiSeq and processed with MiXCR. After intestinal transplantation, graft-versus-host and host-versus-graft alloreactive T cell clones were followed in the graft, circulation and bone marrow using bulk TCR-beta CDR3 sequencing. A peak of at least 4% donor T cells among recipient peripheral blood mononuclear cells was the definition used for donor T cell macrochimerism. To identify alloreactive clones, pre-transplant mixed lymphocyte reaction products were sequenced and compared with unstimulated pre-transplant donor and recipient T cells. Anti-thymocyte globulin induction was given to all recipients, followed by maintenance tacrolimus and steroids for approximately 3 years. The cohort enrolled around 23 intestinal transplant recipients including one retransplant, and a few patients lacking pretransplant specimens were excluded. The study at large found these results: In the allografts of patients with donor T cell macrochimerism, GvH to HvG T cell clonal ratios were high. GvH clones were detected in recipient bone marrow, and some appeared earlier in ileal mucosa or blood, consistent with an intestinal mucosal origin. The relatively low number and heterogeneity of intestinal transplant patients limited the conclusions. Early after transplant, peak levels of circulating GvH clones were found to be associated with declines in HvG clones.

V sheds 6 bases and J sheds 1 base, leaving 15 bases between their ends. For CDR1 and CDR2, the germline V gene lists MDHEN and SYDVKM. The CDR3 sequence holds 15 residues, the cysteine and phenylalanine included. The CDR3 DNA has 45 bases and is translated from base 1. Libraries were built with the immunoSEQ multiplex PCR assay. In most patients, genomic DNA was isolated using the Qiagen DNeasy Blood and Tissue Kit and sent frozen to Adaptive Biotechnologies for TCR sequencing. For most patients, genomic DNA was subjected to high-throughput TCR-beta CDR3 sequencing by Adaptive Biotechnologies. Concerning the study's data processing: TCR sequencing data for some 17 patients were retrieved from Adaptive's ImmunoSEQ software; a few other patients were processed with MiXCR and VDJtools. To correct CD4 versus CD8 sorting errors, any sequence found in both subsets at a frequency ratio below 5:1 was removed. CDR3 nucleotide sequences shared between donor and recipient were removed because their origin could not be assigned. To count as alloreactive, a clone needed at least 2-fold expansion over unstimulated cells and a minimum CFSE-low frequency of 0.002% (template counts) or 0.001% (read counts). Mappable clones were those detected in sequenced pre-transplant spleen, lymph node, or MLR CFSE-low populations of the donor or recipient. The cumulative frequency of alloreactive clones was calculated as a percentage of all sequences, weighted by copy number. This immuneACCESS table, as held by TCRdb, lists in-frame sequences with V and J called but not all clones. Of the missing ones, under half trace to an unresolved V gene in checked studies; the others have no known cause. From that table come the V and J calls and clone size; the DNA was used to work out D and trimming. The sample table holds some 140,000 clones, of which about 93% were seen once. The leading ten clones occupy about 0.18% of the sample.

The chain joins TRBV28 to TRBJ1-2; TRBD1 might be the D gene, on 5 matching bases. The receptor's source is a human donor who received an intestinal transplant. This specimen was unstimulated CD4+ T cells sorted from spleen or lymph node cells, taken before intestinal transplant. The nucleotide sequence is TGTGCCAGCAGGTGGGGACGGAACCTTAACTATGGCTACACCTTC. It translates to CASRWGRNLNYGYTF.